This TCR beta chain was captured in a study of cytomegalovirus exposure and HLA in healthy donors. The study, taken as a whole, reports: About 90% or about 30% of the time was how often most TCR beta V segments were productive, according to an earlier analysis. Relative to the approximately 700-donor mean, N-insertions were reportedly fewer in an Asian-associated ancestry cluster in a later analysis. Most likely, a cluster of highly shared sequence variants arose as a sequencing artifact.

Looked up from germline, CDR1 is SGHRS and CDR2 is YFSETQ. CDR3 length: 15 amino acids. On this clone itself: Its specificity is not known.

With 60 Vbeta and 13 Jbeta primers, the PCR was carried out. Assay used: immunoSEQ multiplex PCR; TCRdb lists only in-frame clones, some missing. The table shows roughly 190,000 clones, with around 81% occurring only once. This chain links TRBV5-1 with TRBJ2-5; possibly TRBD1 for D (5 bases). The J call may be mistaken, given a closer DNA end match to TRBJ2-7. Sequencing was carried out using PBMCs. The clonotype originates from a man between 18 and 35 years old in good health and CMV-seronegative. CDR3 DNA sequence: TGCGCCAGCAGCTTGTTTAGGGGCGGTGGGTACGAGCAGTACTTC. Translated, it gives CASSLFRGGGYEQYF.